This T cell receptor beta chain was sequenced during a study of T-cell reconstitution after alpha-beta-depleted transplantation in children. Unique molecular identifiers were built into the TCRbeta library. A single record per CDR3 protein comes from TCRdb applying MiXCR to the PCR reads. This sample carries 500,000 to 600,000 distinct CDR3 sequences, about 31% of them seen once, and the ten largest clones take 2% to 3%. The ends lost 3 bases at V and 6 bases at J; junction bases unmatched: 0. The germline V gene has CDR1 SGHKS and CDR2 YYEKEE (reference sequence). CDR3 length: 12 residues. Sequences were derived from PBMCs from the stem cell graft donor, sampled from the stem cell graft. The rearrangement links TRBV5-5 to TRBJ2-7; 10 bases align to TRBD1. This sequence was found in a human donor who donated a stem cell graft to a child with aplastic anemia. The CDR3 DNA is TGTGCCAGCAGCTGGACAGGGGGCGAGCAGTACTTC. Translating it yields CASSWTGGEQYF. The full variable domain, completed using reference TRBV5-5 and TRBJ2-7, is DAGVTQSPTHLIKTRGQQVTLRCSPISGHKSVSWYQQVLGQGPQFIFQYYEKEERGRGNFPDRFSARQFPNYSSELNVNALLLGDSALYLCASSWTGGEQYFGPGTRLTVT.